Listed here are 10 T cell receptor beta chains from one sample, sequenced in a study of T-cell reconstitution after alpha-beta-depleted transplantation in children. Unique molecular identifiers were used in preparing the TCRbeta library. TCRdb ran MiXCR on the PCR reads and lists one entry per CDR3 protein. The data hold 200,000 to 250,000 distinct CDR3 sequences, with approximately 11% observed a single time. The starting material was PBMCs, obtained before TCRalphabeta/CD19-depleted stem cell transplant. The receptor source for this set is a child younger than two with acute myeloid leukemia, due to receive a stem cell transplant.

This clonotype was detected many times. The chain links TRBV20-1 to TRBJ2-2; 8 bases are a match to TRBD2. This CDR3 has 16 residues. CDR1 DFQATT and CDR2 SNEGSKA come from the germline V gene (reference sequence). The V segment lost 2 bases and the J segment 7 bases; nucleotides outside the gene matches: 12. CDR3 loop: CSARLRGREEYGELFF. Written as DNA, the CDR3 is TGCAGTGCTAGACTCCGGGGGCGGGAGGAATACGGGGAGCTGTTTTTT.

This clonotype has a count of ten or more. The rearrangement uses TRBV3-1 and TRBJ2-2; 9 bases align to TRBD1. With 3 bases clipped from V and 5 bases from J, the junction kept 7 bases outside the gene matches. This CDR3 comprises 16 residues. Germline CDR1 and CDR2: LGHDT and YNNKEL (reference sequence). CDR3 sequence: CASSHNNRGRTGELFF. For the CDR3, the DNA is TGTGCCAGCAGCCATAATAACAGGGGGCGGACCGGGGAGCTGTTTTTT.

This clonotype occurred many times. The chain carries TRBV7-2 and TRBJ2-7, with TRBD2 as a possible D gene (5 bases). The CDR3 is 15 amino acids. Germline V CDR1 and CDR2: SGHTA, FQGNSA. Between the trimmed V and J ends, which lost 4 bases and 2 bases, there was a span of 15 bases. CDR3 nucleotides: TGTGCCAGCAGCTCGTCCCCGAGGGTTACCTACGAGCAGTACTTC. Its protein is CASSSSPRVTYEQYF. The full variable domain, with the rest looked up from reference TRBV7-2 and TRBJ2-7, is GAGVSQSPSNKVTEKGKDVELRCDPISGHTALYWYRQSLGQGLEFLIYFQGNSAPDKSGLPSDRFSAERTGGSVSTLTIQRTQQEDSAVYLCASSSSPRVTYEQYFGPGTRLTVT.

This chain uses TRBV6-4 with TRBJ2-1; D is possibly TRBD2 (7 bases). The CDR3 covers 16 residues. Germline V gene data show CDR1 as MRHNA and CDR2 as SNTAGT. With 6 bases removed from V and 0 bases from J, the gap between germline ends came to 15 bases. CDR3 region: CASRPRGGDSYNEQFF. The DNA for the CDR3 is TGTGCCAGCAGACCCAGGGGAGGGGACTCCTACAATGAGCAGTTCTTC.

This clonotype was seen at least ten times. The rearrangement uses TRBV4-2 and TRBJ1-2, with D unresolved. V was trimmed by 1 base and J by 7 bases, leaving 10 bases between them. CDR3 length: 13 residues. CDR1 LGHNA and CDR2 YNFKEQ come from the germline V gene. The CDR3 DNA reads TGTGCCAGCAGCCAAGGAGTAAGGGTTGGCTACACCTTC. Its translation: CASSQGVRVGYTF.

This sequence joins TRBV5-1 and TRBJ2-1; 13 bases match TRBD2. The CDR3 loop spans 16 amino acids. V gave up 7 bases and J gave up 8 bases; unmatched junction bases: 12. Germline V gene sequence: CDR1 SGHRS, CDR2 YFSETQ. The CDR3 sequence: CASHNGGTSGTYEQFF. The DNA for the CDR3 is TGCGCCAGCCACAATGGCGGGACTAGCGGGACGTATGAGCAGTTCTTC.

The CDR3: CASGPGREYNEQFF. In DNA form, the CDR3 reads TGTGCCAGCGGCCCTGGACGGGAATACAATGAGCAGTTCTTC. This chain links TRBV9 with TRBJ2-1, with D possibly TRBD2 on 5 matching bases. The CDR3 has 14 residues. V lost 7 bases, J lost 4 bases, and 15 bases lay in between. The germline V gene encodes CDR1 SGDLS and CDR2 YYNGEE.

This clonotype was recorded many times. CDR3 residues: CATSRDGQGRYGYTF. As DNA, the CDR3 is TGTGCCACCAGCAGAGATGGACAGGGCCGCTATGGCTACACCTTC. V usage is TRBV15 and J usage is TRBJ1-2; 8 bases are a match to TRBD1. V trimming: 0 bases; J trimming: 4 bases; junction bases outside the gene matches: 4. This CDR3 comprises 15 residues. Per the germline V gene, CDR1 is LNHNV and CDR2 is YYDKDF (reference sequence).

This clonotype showed up many times. This sequence joins TRBV7-9 and TRBJ2-3; D gene ambiguous. The CDR3 sequence is 15 residues long. In germline, CDR1 is SEHNR, CDR2 FQNEAQ (reference sequence). V lost 5 bases and J 0 bases, leaving 12 bases between the germline ends. The CDR3 loop reads CASSGRLFSTDTQYF. DNA of the CDR3: TGTGCCAGCAGCGGACGACTGTTTAGCACAGATACGCAGTATTTT.

This clonotype was found a few times. This chain links TRBV4-2 with TRBJ2-7; possible D gene TRBD2, 6 bases. V was clipped by 1 base and J by 2 bases, with 12 bases between them. Per the germline V gene, CDR1 is LGHNA and CDR2 is YNFKEQ. The CDR3 has 15 amino acids. The CDR3 DNA reads TGTGCCAGCAGCCAAGGGCCCGGGAGTCCCTACGAGCAGTACTTC. Its translation is CASSQGPGSPYEQYF.